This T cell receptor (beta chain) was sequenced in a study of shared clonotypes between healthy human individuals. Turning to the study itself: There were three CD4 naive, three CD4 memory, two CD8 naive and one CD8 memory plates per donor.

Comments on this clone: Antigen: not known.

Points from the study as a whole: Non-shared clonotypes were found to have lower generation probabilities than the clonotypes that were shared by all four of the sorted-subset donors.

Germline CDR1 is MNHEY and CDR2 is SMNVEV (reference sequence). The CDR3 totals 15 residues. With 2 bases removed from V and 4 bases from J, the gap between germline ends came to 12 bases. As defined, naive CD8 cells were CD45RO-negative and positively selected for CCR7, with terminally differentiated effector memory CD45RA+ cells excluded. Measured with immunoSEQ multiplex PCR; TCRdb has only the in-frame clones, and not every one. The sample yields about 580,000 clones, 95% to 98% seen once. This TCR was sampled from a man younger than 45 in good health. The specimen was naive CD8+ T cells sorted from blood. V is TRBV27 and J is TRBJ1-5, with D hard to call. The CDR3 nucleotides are TGTGCCAGCAGTTTAACCGCAGACAAGAATCAGCCCCAGCATTTT. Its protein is CASSLTADKNQPQHF.